This TCR beta chain was captured in a study of graft-versus-host responses after intestinal transplantation. Study summary: Induction with anti-thymocyte globulin, then tacrolimus and steroids for roughly three years, was given to all recipients.

The assay was immunoSEQ multiplex PCR, and TCRdb's table has in-frame clones only and misses some. The data contain tens of thousands of clones, about 94% of them singletons. In the case of this clone: Its antigen remains unidentified.

Germline assignment: CDR1 SGHTS and CDR2 YDEGEE. V shed 4 bases and J 3 bases; nucleotides not matched to a gene: 12. The CDR3 spans 16 residues. Notes on the study in general: Patients who carried graft-donor T cell macrochimerism also had high graft-versus-host to host-versus-graft clonal ratios in their allografts. Association was observed between peak circulating GvH clone levels and early post-transplant HvG declines.

This chain links TRBV5-8 with TRBJ1-2; TRBD1 aligns across 7 bases. Sequenced here: unstimulated CD4+ T cells sorted from spleen or lymph node cells, sampled before transplant. This TCR was recovered from a human donor who was the organ donor for an intestinal transplant. This chain's CDR3 is CASSLYQGGTDYGYTF. The CDR3 DNA reads TGTGCCAGCAGCCTGTACCAGGGGGGAACGGACTATGGCTACACCTTC.